Included here is one T cell receptor (beta chain) sequence, with context. This sample is part of a study of control samples from healthy donors and cancer patients. Some clones are missing from TCRdb's copy, which holds only in-frame ones; the method was immunoSEQ multiplex PCR. The sample records some 49,000 clones, approximately 86% being singletons. The CDR3 runs to 13 residues. Germline-derived CDR1 and CDR2 are SGHTA and FQGNSA. V was trimmed by 1 base and J by 10 bases, leaving 8 bases between them. Material for sequencing was PBMCs. This chain uses TRBV7-2 with TRBJ1-6; D is undetermined. This TCR was recovered from a woman between 50 and 59 years old with lung cancer. The CDR3 DNA is TGTGCCAGCAGCTTAGGTTTAGGGTCACCCCTCCACTTT. This translates into CASSLGLGSPLHF. The variable domain in full, completed from reference TRBV7-2 and TRBJ1-6, reads GAGVSQSPSNKVTEKGKDVELRCDPISGHTALYWYRQSLGQGLEFLIYFQGNSAPDKSGLPSDRFSAERTGGSVSTLTIQRTQQEDSAVYLCASSLGLGSPLHFGNGTRLTVT.